The 6 T cell receptor beta chains below were found in one sample sequenced in a study of shared clonotypes between healthy human individuals (dated by TCRdb to 2018 to 2020). Library generation was performed with the immunoSEQ multiplex PCR assay. In TCRdb, the immuneACCESS table is reduced to in-frame sequences with V and J assigned. These tables do not hold every clone; where another copy was compared, an unresolved V gene accounts for under half, and the others remain unexplained. The sample table records approximately 500,000 clones; roughly 85% of these occur just once. Under 15% of the sample lies in the top ten. Sample: PBMCs. These receptors all come from a middle-aged woman in good health. Some clones in this sample may be carry-over from other donors' samples.

This chain connects TRBV18 to TRBJ2-1; D gene unclear. Germline lookup yields CDR1 KGHSH and CDR2 LQKENI. The CDR3 extends over 15 amino acids. Trimming stripped 0 bases from V and 6 bases from J, with 12 bases between. CDR3 coding DNA: TGTGCCAGCTCACCACCGGGCCGTCCCCCCAATGAGCAGTTCTTC. Residues: CASSPPGRPPNEQFF. The full variable domain, with the rest looked up from reference TRBV18 and TRBJ2-1, is NAGVMQNPRHLVRRRGQEARLRCSPMKGHSHVYWYRQLPEEGLKFMVYLQKENIIDESGMPKERFSAEFPKEGPSILRIQQVVRGDSAAYFCASSPPGRPPNEQFFGPGTRLTVL.

The chain recombines TRBV30 with TRBJ2-1; 11 bases agree with TRBD2. Germline values: CDR1 GTSNPN, CDR2 SVGIG (reference sequence). The CDR3 totals 16 residues. Trimming cost V 0 bases and J 0 bases; bases outside gene matches: 1. CDR3 coding DNA: TGTGCCTGGAGTGTGACTAGCGGGATCTCCTACAATGAGCAGTTCTTC. It translates to CAWSVTSGISYNEQFF.

The V gene is TRBV30, the J gene TRBJ1-6, with D tentatively TRBD1 (5 bases). This CDR3 has 13 amino acids. The V end lost 4 bases, the J end lost 6 bases, and 10 bases lay between the germline ends. Germline values: CDR1 GTSNPN, CDR2 SVGIG (reference sequence). The CDR3 region is CAWTDSINSPLHF. Here the CDR3 DNA reads TGTGCCTGGACTGACAGCATTAATTCACCCCTCCACTTT.

The chain recombines TRBV28 with TRBJ2-7, with D tentatively TRBD1 or TRBD2 (5 bases each). The CDR3 loop spans 11 amino acids. Between the trimmed V and J ends, which lost 8 bases and 5 bases, there was a span of 10 bases. Germline values: CDR1 MDHEN, CDR2 SYDVKM. CDR3 in amino acids: CASCRGHEQYF. In nucleotides, the CDR3 is TGTGCCAGCTGCCGGGGACACGAGCAGTACTTC.

The J gene is TRBJ2-7, the V gene TRBV4-2, with D uncertain. The CDR3 length is 12 residues. Trimming left V 0 bases short and J 6 bases short, with 6 bases between. CDR1 is LGHNA, CDR2 YNFKEQ, per germline. CDR3 sequence: CASSQDPSEQYF. CDR3 sequence (DNA): TGTGCCAGCAGCCAAGATCCCAGCGAGCAGTACTTC.

J is TRBJ1-2 and V is TRBV27; 10 bases agree with TRBD1. Germline trimming cut 8 bases from V and 6 bases from J; bases unmatched to any gene: 6. Germline V gene lookup returns CDR1 MNHEY and CDR2 SMNVEV (reference sequence). This CDR3 is built from 13 residues. Written as DNA, the CDR3 is TGTGCCAGCGGGGACAGGGGTTCTCATGGCTACACCTTC. Its translation is CASGDRGSHGYTF.